Presented here are 19 T cell receptor beta chains from one specimen sequenced in a study of CD8 T cells in Susac syndrome. RNA totalling roughly 0.5 to 1 ug underwent reverse transcription with random hexamers. TCRdb fed the immunoSEQ multiplex PCR reads into MiXCR, producing one record per CDR3 protein. The profile shows 400,000 or so distinct CDR3 sequences, approximately 85% of them singletons. The sample consisted of CD8+ T cells from PBMCs. The receptors here all came from a human donor with multiple sclerosis.

This clonotype was detected a few times. This sequence joins TRBV3-1 and TRBJ2-7; 10 nucleotides agree with TRBD2. The germline V gene encodes CDR1 LGHDT and CDR2 YNNKEL (reference sequence). V lost 1 base to trimming and J lost 3 bases; unmatched junction nucleotides: 3. The CDR3 runs 15 residues. The CDR3 reads CASSQGTSGYYEQYF. The CDR3, as DNA: TGTGCCAGCAGCCAAGGGACTAGCGGCTACTACGAGCAGTACTTC.

V usage is TRBV6-2 or TRBV6-3 and J usage is TRBJ2-5, with 8 bases fitting TRBD2. CDR1 is MNHEY and CDR2 is SVGEGT in the germline V gene. The length of the CDR3 is 14 residues. V dropped 7 bases and J dropped 4; count of bases not matched to a gene: 8. The CDR3: CASTAGVETETQYF. CDR3 nucleotide sequence: TGTGCCAGCACAGCGGGAGTTGAGACAGAGACCCAGTACTTC.

CDR3 nucleotide sequence: TGTGCCAGCAGCCAGATAGACAGCTCCTACGAGCAGTACTTC. Translating it yields CASSQIDSSYEQYF. This chain connects TRBV4-2 to TRBJ2-7, with a possible D match to TRBD1 (5 bases). This CDR3 has 14 amino acids. Germline CDR1 is LGHNA and CDR2 is YNFKEQ. Trimming took 3 bases from V and 0 from J, leaving 9 bases between them.

V usage is TRBV5-4 and J usage is TRBJ1-1; D is possibly TRBD1 (6 bases). V was shortened by 0 bases and J by 4 bases, with 13 bases between the two germline ends. Germline assignment: CDR1 SGHNT and CDR2 YYREEE (reference sequence). The CDR3 length is 15 residues. Here the CDR3 DNA reads TGTGCCAGCAGCTTGGAGGGGGGCGGTGGCACTGAAGCTTTCTTT. Residues: CASSLEGGGGTEAFF.

The J gene is TRBJ1-1, the V gene TRBV27; no firm D call. CDR3 size: 14 residues. V was pared by 3 bases and J by 1 base, with 9 bases between. The germline gives CDR1 MNHEY, CDR2 SMNVEV (reference sequence). The CDR3 DNA reads TGTGCCAGCAGTTTCGGGGTTTCGAACACTGAAGCTTTCTTT. Protein sequence: CASSFGVSNTEAFF.

This rearrangement joins TRBV29-1 to TRBJ2-7; D gene ambiguous. CDR3 size: 16 residues. Per the germline V gene, CDR1 is SQVTM and CDR2 is ANQGSEA. The ends were cut back, 0 bases at V and 3 bases at J, with 18 bases in the middle. CDR3 region: CSVEDPDGGMNYEQYF. The CDR3 nucleotides read TGCAGCGTTGAAGATCCCGACGGTGGGATGAACTACGAGCAGTACTTC.

V is TRBV25-1 and J is TRBJ2-2; D perhaps matches TRBD2 (5 bases). The germline gives CDR1 MGHDK, CDR2 SYGVNS. Trimming removed 3 bases at V and 4 bases at J, with 12 bases between. The CDR3 covers 15 residues. CDR3: CASSDPGKATGELFF. CDR3 bases: TGTGCCAGCAGTGACCCGGGGAAGGCCACCGGGGAGCTGTTTTTT.

The chain employs TRBV12-5 and TRBJ1-2; 7 bases match TRBD1. CDR3 length equals 13 residues. Trimming at V came to 3 bases and at J to 5 bases, leaving 3 bases not matched to a gene. Germline-derived CDR1 and CDR2 are LGHNT and FRNRAP. The CDR3 DNA is TGTGCTAGTGGTTTTTCAGGGGGATATGGCTACACCTTC. Amino acid sequence: CASGFSGGYGYTF.

Only one count was recorded for this clonotype. The CDR3 DNA sequence: TGTGCCAGCAGTGAACGAAGGTCGGGAGTGCCGGAGACAATGTACTTC. Amino acid sequence: CASSERRSGVPETMYF. This sequence joins TRBV2 and TRBJ2-7, with D perhaps TRBD2 (6 bases). Deletions cut 2 bases from V and 12 bases from J, with 26 bases between. In germline, CDR1 is SNHLY, CDR2 FYNNEI. This CDR3 has 16 amino acids.

The chain employs TRBV20-1 and TRBJ2-7; 8 bases align to TRBD2. V shed 7 bases, J shed 0 bases, and the junction held 8 bases outside the gene matches. The CDR3 length is 14 residues. Germline-derived CDR1 and CDR2 are DFQATT and SNEGSKA (reference sequence). The CDR3 sequence: CSVVVSGVSYEQYF. The CDR3 region has the DNA TGCAGTGTTGTCGTTAGCGGGGTCTCCTACGAGCAGTACTTC.

This chain links TRBV11-2 with TRBJ2-4; 7 bases fit TRBD1. The V and J ends lost 5 bases and 0 bases, in that order; junction bases with no gene match: 7. This CDR3 region has 16 residues. Germline lookup yields CDR1 SGHAT and CDR2 FQNNGV. CDR3 sequence (DNA): TGTGCCAGCAGCCGGACAGGACACTCAGCCAAAAACATTCAGTACTTC. This gives the protein CASSRTGHSAKNIQYF.

The CDR3 coding sequence is TGTGCCAGCAGTGGGAGTCCCGGGGGCAATCAGCCCCAGCATTTT. This encodes CASSGSPGGNQPQHF. V usage is TRBV27 and J usage is TRBJ1-5; no definite D call. This CDR3 is 15 amino acids long. The V end lost 5 bases, the J end lost 2 bases, and 13 bases lay between the germline ends. Germline-derived CDR1 and CDR2 are MNHEY and SMNVEV (reference sequence).

In this sample, this clonotype turned up a few times. The chain recombines TRBV6-5 with TRBJ1-2; the match to TRBD1 covers 9 bases. The CDR3 is 15 residues long. CDR1 is MNHEY, CDR2 SVGAGI, per germline. The junction had 9 bases not matched to a gene; V was cut back by 2 bases and J by 8 bases. CDR3 residues: CASSYSPGTGQGYTF. The CDR3 DNA is TGTGCCAGCAGTTACAGCCCCGGGACAGGGCAGGGCTACACCTTC.

CDR3 nucleotides: TGCGCCAGCAGCCAAGGATGGGGGGGACAAGAGACCCAGTACTTC. This translates into CASSQGWGGQETQYF. This chain links TRBV4-1 with TRBJ2-5; TRBD2 matches 7 bases. The germline CDR1 and CDR2 sequences are MGHRA and YSYEKL. This CDR3 comprises 15 residues. V lost 1 base to trimming and J lost 2 bases; unmatched junction nucleotides: 4.

This rearrangement joins TRBV27 to TRBJ2-2, with D possibly being TRBD1 (6 bases). The CDR3 sequence is 15 residues long. CDR1 is MNHEY and CDR2 is SMNVEV in the germline V gene (reference sequence). V lost 8 bases and J lost 7, with 20 bases in between. Here the CDR3 reads CASCYAGEFDGELFF. The CDR3 region has the DNA TGTGCCAGCTGCTATGCAGGGGAGTTTGACGGGGAGCTGTTTTTT.

The chain is built from TRBV30 and TRBJ2-2, with D possibly being TRBD1 or TRBD2 (5 bases each). Trimming cost V 8 bases and J 0 bases, with 10 bases left between them. The CDR3 length is 13 residues. The V gene's germline CDR1 is GTSNPN and CDR2 SVGIG (reference sequence). The CDR3 reads CALTGPNTGELFF. The CDR3 nucleotides are TGTGCCCTGACGGGACCGAACACCGGGGAGCTGTTTTTT. Filled out from reference TRBV30 and TRBJ2-2, the complete variable domain reads SQTIHQWPATLVQPVGSPLSLECTVEGTSNPNLYWYRQAAGRGLQLLFYSVGIGQISSEVPQNLSASRPQDRQFILSSKKLLLSDSGFYLCALTGPNTGELFFGEGSRLTVL.

The CDR3 sequence: CASSHIPGASYEQYF. As DNA, the CDR3 is TGTGCCAGCAGTCACATCCCCGGGGCCTCCTACGAGCAGTACTTC. This rearrangement joins TRBV27 to TRBJ2-7, with D perhaps matching TRBD1 or TRBD2 (5 bases each). V was pared by 5 bases and J by 0 bases, with 14 bases between. CDR3 size: 15 residues. Germline assignment: CDR1 MNHEY and CDR2 SMNVEV (reference sequence).

This rearrangement joins TRBV27 to TRBJ1-5; 7 bases align to TRBD1. Looked up from germline, CDR1 is MNHEY and CDR2 is SMNVEV (reference sequence). This CDR3 has 14 amino acids. Germline trimming cut 6 bases from V and 1 base from J; bases unmatched to any gene: 3. In nucleotides, the CDR3 is TGTGCCAGCAGGCTAGGGGGCAGCAATCAGCCCCAGCATTTT. It yields the protein CASRLGGSNQPQHF.

This sequence joins TRBV7-8 and TRBJ2-6; D call uncertain. Looked up from germline, CDR1 is SGHVS and CDR2 is FQNEAQ. The CDR3 is 18 residues long. V lost 2 bases and J lost 0, with 14 bases in between. In nucleotides, the CDR3 is TGTGCCAGCAGCTTACTGTATCATCCCTACTCTGGGGCCAACGTCCTGACTTTC. As protein: CASSLLYHPYSGANVLTF.